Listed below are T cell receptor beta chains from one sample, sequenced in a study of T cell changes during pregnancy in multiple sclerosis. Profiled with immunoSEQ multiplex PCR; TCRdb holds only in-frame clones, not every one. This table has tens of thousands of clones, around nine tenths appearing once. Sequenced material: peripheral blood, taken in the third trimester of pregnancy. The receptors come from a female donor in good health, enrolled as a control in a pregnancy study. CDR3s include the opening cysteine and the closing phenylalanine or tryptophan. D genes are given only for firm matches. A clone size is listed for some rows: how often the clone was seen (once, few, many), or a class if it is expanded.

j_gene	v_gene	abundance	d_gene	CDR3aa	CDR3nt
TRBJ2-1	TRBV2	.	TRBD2	CASRLLTSGGPEQFF	TGTGCCAGCAGATTGCTGACTAGCGGGGGGCCTGAGCAGTTCTTC
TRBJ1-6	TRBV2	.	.	CASTRVTYNSPLHF	TGTGCCAGCACGAGGGTCACCTATAATTCACCCCTCCACTTT
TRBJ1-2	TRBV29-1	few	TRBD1	CSVQGGSGYTF	TGCAGCGTACAGGGGGGAAGTGGCTACACCTTC
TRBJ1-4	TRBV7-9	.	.	CASSLGSGATNEKLFF	TGTGCCAGCAGCTTAGGAAGCGGGGCGACTAATGAAAAACTGTTTTTT
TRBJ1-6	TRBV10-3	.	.	CASSSQRTYNSPLHF	TGTGCCAGCAGTTCTCAGAGGACCTATAATTCACCCCTCCACTTT
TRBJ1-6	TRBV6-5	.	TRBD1	CASSYGQENSPLHF	TGTGCCAGCAGTTACGGACAGGAGAATTCACCCCTCCACTTT
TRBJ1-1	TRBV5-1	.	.	CASSSIQGLYTEAFF	TGCGCCAGCAGCTCTATACAGGGCCTATACACTGAAGCTTTCTTT
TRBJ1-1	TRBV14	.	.	CASSWASNTEAFF	TGTGCCAGCAGTTGGGCGTCCAACACTGAAGCTTTCTTT
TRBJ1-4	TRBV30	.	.	CAWSEDRENEKLFF	TGTGCCTGGAGTGAGGACAGAGAGAATGAAAAACTGTTTTTT
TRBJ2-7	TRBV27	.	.	CASTLGHRDYEQYF	TGTGCCAGCACCCTAGGGCACAGGGACTACGAGCAGTACTTC
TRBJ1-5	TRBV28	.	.	CAIPGQLGQPQHF	TGTGCCATCCCCGGACAGCTTGGTCAGCCCCAGCATTTT
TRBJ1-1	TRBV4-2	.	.	CASSQANGGGTEAFF	TGTGCCAGCAGCCAAGCCAATGGGGGGGGGACTGAAGCTTTCTTT
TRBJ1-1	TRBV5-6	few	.	CASSPTGYTEAFF	TGTGCCAGCAGCCCGACAGGCTACACTGAAGCTTTCTTT
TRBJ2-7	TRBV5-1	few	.	CASSLSGEQYF	TGCGCCAGCAGCTTAAGCGGAGAGCAGTACTTC
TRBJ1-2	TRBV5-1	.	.	CASSLDGEGYGYTF	TGCGCCAGCAGCTTGGATGGGGAGGGTTATGGCTACACCTTC
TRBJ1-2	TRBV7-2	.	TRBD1	CASSSDRQGYGYTF	TGTGCCAGCAGCTCAGATAGACAGGGGTATGGCTACACCTTC
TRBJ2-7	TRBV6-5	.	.	CASSGQGGTYEQYF	TGTGCCAGCAGCGGACAGGGAGGGACCTACGAGCAGTACTTC
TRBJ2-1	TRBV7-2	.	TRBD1	CASSPPGGPYNEQFF	TGTGCCAGCAGCCCCCCAGGGGGCCCCTACAATGAGCAGTTCTTC
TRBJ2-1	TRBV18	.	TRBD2	CASSPVSGTNNEQFF	TGTGCCAGCTCACCGGTGAGCGGGACCAACAATGAGCAGTTCTTC